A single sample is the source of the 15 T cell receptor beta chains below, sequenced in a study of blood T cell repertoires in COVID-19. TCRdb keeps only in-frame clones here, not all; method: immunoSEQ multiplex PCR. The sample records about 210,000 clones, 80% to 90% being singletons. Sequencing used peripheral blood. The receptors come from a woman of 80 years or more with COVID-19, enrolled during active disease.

The CDR3 sequence is CASSSYTGELFF. Here the CDR3 DNA reads TGTGCCAGCAGTTCTTACACCGGGGAGCTGTTTTTT. The rearrangement uses TRBV7-3 and TRBJ2-2, with D unresolved. The CDR3 length is 12 residues. Germline V lookup: CDR1 SGHTA, CDR2 FQGTGA. V was trimmed by 6 bases and J by 3 bases, leaving 5 bases between them.

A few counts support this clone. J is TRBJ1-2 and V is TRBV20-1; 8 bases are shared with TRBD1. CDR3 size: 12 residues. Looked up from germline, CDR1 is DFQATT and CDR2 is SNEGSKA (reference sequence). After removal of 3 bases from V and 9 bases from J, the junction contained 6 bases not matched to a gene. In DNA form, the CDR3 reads TGCAGTGCTAGTGGGGACAGGCTCAGCTACACCTTC. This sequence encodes CSASGDRLSYTF.

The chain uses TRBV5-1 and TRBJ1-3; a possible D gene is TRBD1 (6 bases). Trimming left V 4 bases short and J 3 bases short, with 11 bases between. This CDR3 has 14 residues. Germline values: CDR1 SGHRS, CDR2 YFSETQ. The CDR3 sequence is CASSQSTGGNTIYF. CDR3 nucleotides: TGCGCCAGCAGCCAATCGACAGGTGGAAACACCATATATTTT.

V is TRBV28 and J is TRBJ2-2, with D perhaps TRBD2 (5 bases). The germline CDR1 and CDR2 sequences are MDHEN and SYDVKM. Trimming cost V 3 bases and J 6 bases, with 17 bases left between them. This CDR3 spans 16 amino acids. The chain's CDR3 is CASSLIGRVRPGELFF. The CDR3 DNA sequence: TGTGCCAGCAGTTTGATCGGGCGGGTGAGGCCCGGGGAGCTGTTTTTT.

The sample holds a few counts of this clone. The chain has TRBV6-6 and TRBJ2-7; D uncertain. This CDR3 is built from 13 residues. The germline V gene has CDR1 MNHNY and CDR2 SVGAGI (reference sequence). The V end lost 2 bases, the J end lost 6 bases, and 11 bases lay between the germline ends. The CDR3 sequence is CASSYSIAVEQYV. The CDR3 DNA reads TGTGCCAGCAGTTACAGTATTGCGGTCGAGCAGTACGTC.

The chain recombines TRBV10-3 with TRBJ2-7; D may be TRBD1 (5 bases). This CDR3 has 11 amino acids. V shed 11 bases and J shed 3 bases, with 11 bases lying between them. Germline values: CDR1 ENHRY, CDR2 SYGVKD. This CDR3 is CAHGQDYEQYF. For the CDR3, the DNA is TGTGCCCACGGACAAGACTACGAGCAGTACTTC.

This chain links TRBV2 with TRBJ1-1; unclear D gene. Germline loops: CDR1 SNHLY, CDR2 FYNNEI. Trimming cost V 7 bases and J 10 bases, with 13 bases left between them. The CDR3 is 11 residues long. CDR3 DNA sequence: TGTGCCAGCACCCCCCAAGTAGCAGCTTTCTTT. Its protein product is CASTPQVAAFF.

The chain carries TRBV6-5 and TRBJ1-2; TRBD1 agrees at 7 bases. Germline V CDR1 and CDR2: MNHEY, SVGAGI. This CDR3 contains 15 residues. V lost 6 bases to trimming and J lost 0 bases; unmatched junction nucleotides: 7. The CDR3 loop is CASSHDRVPNYGYTF. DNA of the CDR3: TGTGCCAGCAGCCATGACAGGGTTCCTAACTATGGCTACACCTTC.

The CDR3 DNA reads as TGTGCCAGCAGCCGACCCCGGACAGGGGCGAGCTCTGGAAACACCATATATTTT. It translates to CASSRPRTGASSGNTIYF. The chain employs TRBV11-2 and TRBJ1-3, with 9 bases matching TRBD1. CDR1 SGHAT and CDR2 FQNNGV come from the germline V gene. The CDR3 extends over 18 amino acids. V lost 5 bases, J lost 0 bases, and 11 bases stayed unmatched. Drawing the rest from reference TRBV11-2 and TRBJ1-3, the complete variable domain is EAGVAQSPRYKIIEKRQSVAFWCNPISGHATLYWYQQILGQGPKLLIQFQNNGVVDDSQLPKDRFSAERLKGVDSTLKIQPAKLEDSAVYLCASSRPRTGASSGNTIYFGEGSWLTVV.

The CDR3 DNA follows: TGTGCCAGCTCACCATCCCCGGGACAGGGTTGGAGTGGCTACACCTTC. Encoded protein: CASSPSPGQGWSGYTF. This chain joins TRBV18 and TRBJ1-2; 9 bases are shared with TRBD1. Germline CDR1 and CDR2: KGHSH and LQKENI. This CDR3 contains 16 residues. The junction had 11 bases not matched to a gene; V was cut back by 2 bases and J by 7 bases.

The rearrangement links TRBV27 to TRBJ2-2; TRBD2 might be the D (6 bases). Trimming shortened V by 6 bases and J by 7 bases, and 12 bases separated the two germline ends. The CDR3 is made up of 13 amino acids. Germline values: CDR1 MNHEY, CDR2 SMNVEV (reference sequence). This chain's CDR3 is CASRKEGRGELFF. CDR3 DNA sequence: TGTGCCAGCAGGAAGGAGGGTCGCGGGGAGCTGTTTTTT.

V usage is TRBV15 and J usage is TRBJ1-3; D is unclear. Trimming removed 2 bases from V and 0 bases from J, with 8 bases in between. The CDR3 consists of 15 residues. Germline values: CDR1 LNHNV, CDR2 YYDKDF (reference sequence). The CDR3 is CATSRQDFSGNTIYF. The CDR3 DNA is TGTGCCACCAGCAGACAGGATTTCTCTGGAAACACCATATATTTT.

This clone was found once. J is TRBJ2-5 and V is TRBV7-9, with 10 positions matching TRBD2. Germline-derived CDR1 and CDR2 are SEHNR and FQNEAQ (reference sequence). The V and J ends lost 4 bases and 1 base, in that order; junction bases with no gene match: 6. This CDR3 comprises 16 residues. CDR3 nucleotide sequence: TGTGCCAGCAGCTACGGCGGGACTAGCGTCCAAGAGACCCAGTACTTC. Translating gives CASSYGGTSVQETQYF.

The CDR3 region has the DNA TGTGCCATCAGTCGACAGGGGGCAGAGAATTCACCCCTCCACTTT. It specifies CAISRQGAENSPLHF. The chain couples TRBV10-3 to TRBJ1-6, with 10 bases aligning to TRBD1. Germline-derived CDR1 and CDR2 are ENHRY and SYGVKD. Trimming cost V 5 bases and J 7 bases; bases outside gene matches: 5. This CDR3 region has 15 residues.

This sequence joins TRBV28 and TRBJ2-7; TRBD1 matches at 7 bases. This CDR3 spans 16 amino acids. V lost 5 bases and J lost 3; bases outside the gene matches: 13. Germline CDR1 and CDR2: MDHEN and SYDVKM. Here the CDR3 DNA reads TGTGCCAGCAGTACGCCCTCCGGGACAGAGGGCTACGAGCAGTACTTC. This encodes CASSTPSGTEGYEQYF.